This T cell receptor beta chain was obtained from a study of beta chain features in type 1 diabetes. Study-wide results and limits: Amplification by PCR could prefer shorter templates, with the same effect in patients and controls. Type 1 diabetes patients showed fewer insertions and more deletions at VDJ junctions.

Staining for CD45RO/CCR7/CD25/CD127/CD95/CD27 allowed sorting of CD4+ naive, central memory, regulatory and stem cell-like memory cells. This clone showed up just a few times. The antigen is unknown. Sequencing targeted expressed TCRB transcripts, as all isolated RNA had been reverse transcribed. Sequenced by immunoSEQ multiplex PCR; TCRdb stores in-frame clones only, minus some. The sample lists roughly 380,000 clones; 15% to 20% were seen once. Germline V gives CDR1 KGHSH, CDR2 LQKENI. This CDR3 is 15 amino acids long. Trimming pared 2 bases from V and 1 base from J, leaving 11 bases between. The source of this sequence is a young woman in good health. The rearrangement links TRBV18 to TRBJ1-1, with TRBD1 as a possible D gene (5 bases). Sequencing was done on a sample of naive CD4+ T cells from blood. This chain's CDR3 is CASSPTKGANTEAFF. The CDR3 DNA follows: TGTGCCAGCTCACCAACGAAAGGGGCGAACACTGAAGCTTTCTTT.